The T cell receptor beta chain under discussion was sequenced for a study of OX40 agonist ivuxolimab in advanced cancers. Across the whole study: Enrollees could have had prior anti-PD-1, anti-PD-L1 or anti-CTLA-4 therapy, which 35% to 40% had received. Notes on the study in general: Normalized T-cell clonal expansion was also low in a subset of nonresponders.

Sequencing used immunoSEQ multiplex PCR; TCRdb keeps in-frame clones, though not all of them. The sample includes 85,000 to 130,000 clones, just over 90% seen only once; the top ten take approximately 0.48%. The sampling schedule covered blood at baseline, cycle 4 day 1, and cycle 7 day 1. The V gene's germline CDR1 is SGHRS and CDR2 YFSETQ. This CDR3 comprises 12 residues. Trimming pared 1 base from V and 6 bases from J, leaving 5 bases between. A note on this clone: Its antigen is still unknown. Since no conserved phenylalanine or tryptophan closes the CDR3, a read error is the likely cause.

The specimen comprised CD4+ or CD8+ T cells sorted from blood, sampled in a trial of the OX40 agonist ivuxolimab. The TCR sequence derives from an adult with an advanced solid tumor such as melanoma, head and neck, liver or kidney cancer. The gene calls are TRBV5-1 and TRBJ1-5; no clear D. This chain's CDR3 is CASSLLGQPQHL. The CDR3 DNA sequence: TGCGCCAGCAGCTTGTTAGGTCAGCCCCAGCATCTT.